Sequencing of this T cell receptor beta chain was carried out in a study of cytotoxic CD8 clonotypes in ibrutinib-treated CLL listed by TCRdb under 2021. About the study as a whole: In this cohort, some 16 patients were treatment-naive and ten to eleven were relapsed/refractory, while roughly 18 had unmutated IGHV. Partial responses were observed in roughly 24 patients and complete responses in 2; after a median follow-up of around 68 months, remission was maintained in 14 patients and progression was observed in some 12. The response samples were drawn at a median of 12 months into treatment, with a range of about 6 to 40 months. On average, each sample had some 260,000 productive templates and approximately 89,000 productive rearrangements. Longitudinal samples were obtainable from about 30% of the roughly 86 participants in the trial. Cryopreserved peripheral blood mononuclear cells were obtained prior to treatment, at the time of response, and at either disease progression or sustained remission. Every sample from remission and from progressive disease was obtained while the patients were still on ibrutinib. On the study overall, not on this receptor specifically: An increase in clonality was observed at ibrutinib response, with clonality remaining stable during sustained remission and falling back toward baseline at progression. Baseline clonality exceeded that of age-matched healthy donors and correlated strongly with circulating CD8+ T-cell counts. Lymph node repertoires were not examined, and the timing of sampling was not matched between patients in sustained remission and those whose disease progressed. Public clonotypes were rare and either shrank or stayed stable during treatment, and the rise in clonality at ibrutinib response reflected expansion of private clonotypes.

A MiSeq instrument was used for deep resolution sequencing, which targeted depths ranging from 1 in 1 million up to 1 in 200,000 T cells, with coverage averaging 10x for each clonotype. The immunoSEQ hsTCRB Kit was used to generate TCR beta libraries. In the original analysis: ImmunoSEQ Data Assistant and ImmunoSEQ Analyzer were used for data analysis, and V, D and J genes were assigned according to IMGT definitions. Clonality, which ranges from 0 to 1, was calculated by subtracting the normalized Shannon entropy of productive rearrangement frequencies from one. Only overrepresented clonotypes making up at least 0.05% of each patient's repertoire were included in the public clonotype analysis. Approximately 13 age-matched healthy donor repertoires from immuneACCESS served as clonality controls. TCRdb stores this immuneACCESS table with in-frame sequences only. Part of the clones is absent; in the studies checked, under half of the shortfall reflects unresolved V genes, and no reason is known for the rest. Clone size and the V and J calls come from that table; the DNA yielded D and trimming. The sample contains fewer than 300,000 clones, 65% to 85% of them found a single time. The top ten clonotypes cover 5.6% of the sample.

The sample's time point, from its label and the paper: progressive disease on ibrutinib. For TCR beta library preparation, approximately 1.9 micrograms of genomic DNA was extracted from cryopreserved PBMCs. Longitudinal blood samples from CLL patients on ibrutinib monotherapy were analyzed using high-throughput TCR beta sequencing. The patients took part in an open-label, single-center phase 2 trial of ibrutinib monotherapy. With regard to this clone: Its antigen is not yet known. No clone much larger than this one lies a single base away; base qualities are absent.

This receptor was obtained from a human donor with chronic lymphocytic leukemia. Sequencing used PBMCs, obtained at disease progression, from a patient treated with ibrutinib.

Here is the DNA: TGTGCCAGCAGCTTTTATAACACTGAAGCTTTCTTT. Its product reads: CASSFYNTEAFF. The chain was built from TRBV7-9 and TRBJ1-1; a confident D gene designation cannot be given. Reading the germline V gene (reference sequence) gives CDR1 SEHNR and CDR2 FQNEAQ. Counted from cysteine to phenylalanine, this CDR3 has 12 amino acids. The CDR3 DNA has 36 bases and is translated from base 1. V is cut by 3 bases and J by 2 bases, and the space between the germline ends is 4 bases.